This T cell receptor (beta chain) is drawn from a study of cytomegalovirus exposure and HLA in healthy donors. With respect to this clone: Its antigen remains unidentified.

Use of 60 Vbeta and 13 Jbeta primers characterized the PCR. Produced via immunoSEQ multiplex PCR; TCRdb's table is partial and in-frame only. The sample carries about 160,000 clones, roughly 84% recorded once. Germline V gene data show CDR1 as SEHNR and CDR2 as FQNEAQ (reference sequence). The CDR3 totals 11 residues. Study findings and constraints: After further analysis at a later stage, roughly 16,000 TCR beta sequences were associated with HLA alleles at 0.05 false discovery rate.

Source material: PBMCs. The chain has TRBV7-9 and TRBJ2-5; D may be TRBD1 (5 bases). This receptor was taken from a woman under 30 in good health and CMV-seronegative. The CDR3 DNA reads TGTTCCTTTGGGGCTACTGAGACCCAGTACTTC. It encodes CSFGATETQYF.